This T cell receptor beta chain was sequenced for a study of T cell responses to AZD1222 COVID-19 vaccine. Findings and caveats of the study: Seropositive at baseline were only a handful of AZD1222 recipients.

CDR3 length: 15 residues. V lost 0 bases and J lost 2; bases outside the gene matches: 3. Germline V lookup: CDR1 SGHRS, CDR2 YFSETQ. Note on this clone: Its antigen is unknown.

Produced via immunoSEQ multiplex PCR; TCRdb's table is partial and in-frame only. The data show about 110,000 clones, 80% to 95% seen once. Sequenced here: peripheral blood, sampled on day 0 of AZD1222 vaccination. The TCR comes from an adult in good health. The chain recombines TRBV5-1 with TRBJ2-5; 8 bases fit TRBD1. CDR3 residues: CASSLATGGQETQYF. The CDR3 coding sequence is TGCGCCAGCAGCTTGGCAACAGGGGGACAAGAGACCCAGTACTTC.